The 10 T cell receptor beta chains below were found in one sample sequenced in a study of T cells in localized non-small cell lung cancer. The table came from immunoSEQ multiplex PCR; TCRdb's copy has only in-frame clones and leaves some out. The sample shows roughly 34,000 clones, 78% of them seen only once. The input for sequencing was peripheral blood, taken before any cancer treatment. The source of these receptors is a male donor older than 55 with stage II squamous cell lung carcinoma.

This chain joins TRBV7-2 and TRBJ2-4; the D gene is possibly TRBD2 (6 bases). The CDR3 length is 13 residues. CDR1 is SGHTA and CDR2 is FQGNSA in the germline V gene. V lost 4 bases and J 7 bases, leaving 11 bases between the germline ends. The CDR3 DNA follows: TGTGCCAGCAGCTCGGCGGGGCGGAACATTCAGTACTTC. It is translated as CASSSAGRNIQYF.

J is TRBJ2-5 and V is TRBV11-3; D is uncertain. The germline V gene encodes CDR1 SGHNT and CDR2 YENEEA. The CDR3 spans 14 residues. Trimming left V 0 bases short and J 2 bases short, with 7 bases between. This CDR3 is CASSLDPNQETQYF. The CDR3, as DNA: TGTGCCAGCAGCTTAGATCCGAATCAAGAGACCCAGTACTTC.

CDR3 loop: CASSPAGFLSTEAFF. The CDR3 DNA reads TGTGCCAGCAGCCCAGCAGGCTTCTTAAGCACTGAAGCTTTCTTT. The chain employs TRBV9 and TRBJ1-1; D unclear. Trimming took off 4 bases at V and 4 bases at J, with 17 bases between the two ends. Germline CDR1 is SGDLS and CDR2 is YYNGEE. The CDR3 extends over 15 amino acids.

The chain recombines TRBV6-4 with TRBJ2-6; D gene uncertain. Germline V gene sequence: CDR1 MRHNA, CDR2 SNTAGT. Between the trimmed V and J ends, which lost 6 bases and 1 base, there was a span of 10 bases. CDR3 length: 15 amino acids. In DNA form, the CDR3 reads TGTGCCAGCAGATTTTCCCGATCTGGGGCCAACGTCCTGACTTTC. Translated: CASRFSRSGANVLTF.

A few counts support this clone. V usage is TRBV27 and J usage is TRBJ1-4, with D uncertain. The germline CDR1 and CDR2 sequences are MNHEY and SMNVEV (reference sequence). There are 16 residues in the CDR3. V lost 4 bases to trimming and J lost 11 bases, with 23 bases between them. This CDR3 is CASSSFLRAQLGKLFF. CDR3 bases: TGTGCCAGCAGTTCTTTTTTACGGGCCCAACTAGGTAAACTGTTTTTT.

This clone was seen a few times. The chain combines TRBV5-1 with TRBJ2-5; TRBD2 agrees at 12 bases. This CDR3 has 18 residues. Germline-derived CDR1 and CDR2 are SGHRS and YFSETQ. Trimming at V came to 4 bases and at J to 5 bases, leaving 15 bases not matched to a gene. CDR3 sequence reads: CASSKEGPSGRAGETQYF. In DNA form, the CDR3 reads TGCGCCAGCAGCAAGGAGGGCCCTAGCGGGAGGGCCGGGGAGACCCAGTACTTC.

This clone was recorded only once. The V and J genes are TRBV5-6 and TRBJ1-2, with D tentatively TRBD1 (5 bases). The CDR3 is made up of 17 amino acids. Trimming took 4 bases from V and 1 from J, leaving 20 bases between them. CDR1 and CDR2 from the germline V gene are SGHDT and YYEEEE. The CDR3 sequence: CASSLYEGLGYNYGYTF. The CDR3 DNA reads as TGTGCCAGCAGCCTTTACGAGGGGCTCGGCTATAACTATGGCTACACCTTC.

The chain employs TRBV30 and TRBJ2-4; D might be TRBD2 (6 bases). Trimming cost V 6 bases and J 7 bases, with 10 bases left between them. The germline V gene encodes CDR1 GTSNPN and CDR2 SVGIG (reference sequence). This CDR3 has 11 residues. CDR3 bases: TGTGCCTGTTCCCGGGGGAACATTCAGTACTTC. The encoded protein is CACSRGNIQYF.

The CDR3 sequence is CASSLGDGKSPLHF. The CDR3 coding sequence is TGCGCCAGCAGCTTGGGGGACGGTAAATCACCCCTCCACTTT. The chain has TRBV5-1 and TRBJ1-6, with a tentative D call TRBD1 (5 bases). Trimming pared 0 bases from V and 10 bases from J, leaving 11 bases between. This CDR3 has 14 residues. The germline V gene encodes CDR1 SGHRS and CDR2 YFSETQ.

The chain couples TRBV2 to TRBJ2-3; D is unclear. Trimming removed 5 bases at V and 0 bases at J, with 9 bases between. The CDR3 is 14 residues long. Germline CDR1 SNHLY, CDR2 FYNNEI. The CDR3 reads CASSWISSTDTQYF. The DNA for the CDR3 is TGTGCCAGCAGTTGGATTTCTAGCACAGATACGCAGTATTTT.